The following is a TCR beta chain sequence with its context. This clonotype was seen a handful of times. The antigen it binds to is not known. Base qualities are missing; no much larger clone stands one base away. Library method: RT-PCR. TCRdb names Illumina HiSeq 2500 as the instrument used. Through fastp at Q25 and MiXCR, TCRdb rebuilt clones from the public reads, retaining in-frame beta chains. When rows share a CDR3 protein, they turn into one entry using the most common DNA and genes. This sample has 150,000 to 200,000 distinct CDR3 sequences in its table, and approximately 12% of those were observed once. The top ten clonotypes cover about 29% of the sample. This record comes from a study of response to subunit inactivated influenza vaccine listed by TCRdb under 2018. Some background on the complete study: Deep quantitative T cell receptor repertoire profiling was used in the study to track responses to a trivalent subunit inactivated influenza vaccine. Results the study describes overall, beyond this receptor: According to the authors, only a limited number of new T cells may be recruited by each seasonal influenza vaccination.

These data also formed part of another study, on T cells expressing NK-cell markers. As that second paper reports: TCR beta cDNA libraries were prepared using 5'RACE template switching, which introduced a universal primer site and unique molecular identifiers. TCR beta-chain repertoires were profiled in sorted CD3+CD56+NKG2C+, CD3+CD56+NKG2C- and CD3+CD56-NKG2C+ T-cell subsets from about 8 donors. Of the eight sequenced donors, seven were found to be HCMV-seropositive and one was found to be HCMV-seronegative. In several experiments an anti-gammadeltaTCR antibody was added to restrict sorting to alphabetaTCR-expressing T cells. For six donors, the dominant CD3+CD56+NKG2C+ clonotypes were among the top 10 CD8+ clonotypes and accounted for about 1.0-7.5% of CD8+ T cells. Those dominant clonotypes were again the most abundant among CD3+CD56-NKG2C+ cells in a handful of donors, at about 28.3-65%. It remained unclear whether the expanded NKG2C-expressing T cell clones were specific for HCMV antigens. All eight donors whose samples were sequenced were randomly selected healthy volunteers, three of them men and five women. To determine HCMV serostatus, a commercial ELISA kit was used to detect HCMV-specific IgG in serum. Peripheral blood mononuclear cells were isolated from blood by Ficoll density gradient centrifugation. CD4+ and CD8+ T cells were isolated from PBMC by magnetic immunoseparation with Miltenyi isolation kits. Synthesis of cDNA was primed from the TCR beta constant segment and was followed by two consecutive PCR amplification steps. The libraries were sequenced on Illumina HiSeq 2000/2500, MiSeq or NextSeq, producing 2 x 150 bp reads. MIGEC was used to demultiplex reads and group reads by UMI, and MiTCR was used to assemble and quantify clonotypes. To exclude erroneous sequences, only TCR cDNA sequences supported by at least two reads were retained. The tcR package was used for downstream repertoire analysis, and clonotypes were matched across fractions by CDR3 nucleotide sequence plus V segment. VDJmatch was used to annotate antigen specificity against VDJdb, with one amino acid substitution in CDR3 allowed.

Sequencing used CD8+ T cells sorted from PBMCs, obtained about 12 days after vaccination. The TCR originated in a man over 45 who received an inactivated influenza vaccine. Donor details come from another sample of the same person, matched by shared clones.

The CDR3 protein sequence reads: CASSLLLAGGFYEQYF. The DNA sequence is given as TGTGCCAGCAGTTTATTACTAGCGGGAGGGTTCTACGAGCAGTACTTC. This sequence uses TRBV27 and TRBJ2-7, with TRBD2 matching 13 junction bases. The CDR3, cysteine through phenylalanine, is 16 amino acids long. Solely the CDR3 DNA is kept, with 48 bases framed from the first base. Unmatched junction bases come to 3, with V trimmed by 1 base and J by 3 bases. The germline V gene (reference sequence) specifies MNHEY as CDR1 and SMNVEV as CDR2.